This T cell receptor beta chain is from a study of T cells after yellow fever vaccination. Study as a whole: The fractions with low cell numbers were processed using SMART-Seq v4 Ultra Low Input.

Germline CDR1 reads SGHKS; CDR2 reads YYEKEE (reference sequence). This CDR3 has 15 residues. V was trimmed by 4 bases and J by 1 base, leaving 14 bases between them. Concerning this clonotype itself: As yet, its antigen is unknown.

5'RACE template switching added a universal primer site and UMIs to TCR cDNA. TCRdb independently ran MiXCR on the 5' RACE reads; one entry per CDR3 protein. The data hold some 600,000 distinct CDR3 sequences, with 12% observed a single time. Study-wide results and limits: Few clonotypes appeared in both CD4 and CD8 compartments. The booster response re-showed most primary clones: around 96% CD4, around 90% CD8.

Material: PBMCs, obtained on the day of the yellow fever booster vaccination. The chain employs TRBV5-5 and TRBJ2-5; D is unclear. The sequence came from a man aged 25 to 40 who received the YFV17D yellow fever vaccine. The CDR3 region is CASSPGGVRQETQYF. For the CDR3, the DNA is TGTGCCAGCAGCCCCGGTGGGGTACGCCAAGAGACCCAGTACTTC.